The 15 T cell receptor beta chains given below trace back to one sample, sequenced in a study of OX40 agonist ivuxolimab in advanced cancers. Some clones are missing from TCRdb's copy, which holds only in-frame ones; the method was immunoSEQ multiplex PCR. This sample yields tens of thousands of clones, of which 90% to 95% are seen a single time; around 20% belongs to the top ten. This specimen was CD4+ or CD8+ T cells sorted from blood, taken in a trial of the OX40 agonist ivuxolimab. Source of these receptors: an adult with an advanced solid tumor such as melanoma, head and neck, liver or kidney cancer.

The sample holds a few counts of this clone. The rearrangement uses TRBV29-1 and TRBJ2-5; the D call may be TRBD1 or TRBD2 (5 bases each). The CDR3 extends over 12 amino acids. Deletions cut 4 bases from V and 2 bases from J, with 8 bases between. In germline, CDR1 is SQVTM, CDR2 ANQGSEA. The CDR3 region is CSVVWGQETQYF. In DNA, the CDR3 is TGCAGCGTTGTGTGGGGGCAAGAGACCCAGTACTTC.

V usage is TRBV4-3 and J usage is TRBJ1-1; no clear D. V lost 0 bases and J 1 base, leaving 6 bases between the germline ends. The CDR3 loop spans 14 amino acids. Germline-derived CDR1 and CDR2 are LGHNA and YSLEER. This chain's CDR3 is CASSQDPGNTEAFF. The DNA of the CDR3 is TGCGCCAGCAGCCAAGATCCCGGGAACACTGAAGCTTTCTTT.

This sequence joins TRBV12-5 and TRBJ2-3, with 7 bases that match TRBD1. Germline V lookup: CDR1 LGHNT, CDR2 FRNRAP. The CDR3 totals 17 residues. The ends lost 1 base at V and 0 bases at J; junction bases unmatched: 7. As DNA, the CDR3 is TGTGCTAGTGGTTTGGACAGGGGCCACCTTAGCACAGATACGCAGTATTTT. It specifies CASGLDRGHLSTDTQYF.

The rearrangement joins TRBV2 to TRBJ2-3; 7 nucleotides match TRBD2. Germline CDR1 SNHLY, CDR2 FYNNEI. The CDR3 is 16 residues long. Germline trimming cut 8 bases from V and 1 base from J; bases unmatched to any gene: 12. CDR3 sequence reads: CASYGAGSRGTDTQYF. CDR3 nucleotide sequence: TGTGCCAGCTATGGAGCGGGAAGTAGGGGCACAGATACGCAGTATTTT.

The chain has TRBV19 and TRBJ1-2, with 9 bases fitting TRBD1. CDR3 length: 15 residues. Germline V gene lookup returns CDR1 LNHDA and CDR2 SQIVND (reference sequence). V shed 5 bases and J 5 bases; nucleotides not matched to a gene: 9. CDR3 sequence reads: CASSVRTGGDYGYTF. CDR3 nucleotides: TGTGCCAGTAGTGTGAGAACAGGGGGCGATTATGGCTACACCTTC.

As DNA, the CDR3 is TGCGCCAGCAGCCAACGAGACAAGGGGTCGGAGACCCAGTACTTC. Its translation: CASSQRDKGSETQYF. V is TRBV4-1 and J is TRBJ2-5, with a weak D call TRBD1 (5 bases). The CDR3 sequence is 15 residues long. Germline loops: CDR1 MGHRA, CDR2 YSYEKL. V shed 2 bases and J shed 5 bases, with 15 bases lying between them.

This clone was observed a single time. At one boundary the junction diverges from the germline segment, which might be a read error. This rearrangement joins TRBV4-1 to TRBJ2-2; 7 bases align to TRBD2. The CDR3 spans 20 residues. Per germline, CDR1 MGHRA and CDR2 YSYEKL. CDR3 in amino acids: CASSQDRLLGVSGNPGELFF. The CDR3, as DNA: TGCGCCAGCAGCCAAGATAGACTCTTAGGGGTGAGCGGGAACCCCGGGGAGCTGTTTTTT.

The sample holds one count of this clone. The genes are TRBV19 and TRBJ2-2; 9 nucleotides match TRBD2. The V and J ends lost 9 bases and 4 bases, in that order; junction bases with no gene match: 9. Germline CDR1 LNHDA, CDR2 SQIVND (reference sequence). This CDR3 region has 15 residues. The CDR3 is CASLSGTSFTGELFF. CDR3 nucleotide sequence: TGTGCCAGCCTTTCCGGGACTAGCTTCACCGGGGAGCTGTTTTTT. Variable domain in full (rest from reference TRBV19 and TRBJ2-2): DGGITQSPKYLFRKEGQNVTLSCEQNLNHDAMYWYRQDPGQGLRLIYYSQIVNDFQKGDIAEGYSVSREKKESFPLTVTSAQKNPTAFYLCASLSGTSFTGELFFGEGSRLTVL.

The table lists this clone with a few counts. The V and J genes are TRBV5-4 and TRBJ1-3; TRBD1 aligns across 7 bases. Germline values: CDR1 SGHNT, CDR2 YYREEE (reference sequence). The CDR3 runs to 16 residues. Unmatched junction bases numbered 6, after V lost 0 bases and J lost 3 bases. CDR3 residues: CASSLAGGGLGNTIYF. DNA for the CDR3: TGTGCCAGCAGCTTGGCGGGAGGGGGCCTTGGAAACACCATATATTTT.

The chain carries TRBV5-6 and TRBJ2-3, with TRBD2 matching over 14 bases. J lost 3 bases, V lost 4 bases, and 7 bases had no gene match. The CDR3 has 17 amino acids. The germline gives CDR1 SGHDT, CDR2 YYEEEE. As DNA, the CDR3 is TGTGCCAGCAGCCTGGGGACTAGCGGGAGTTGGACAGATACGCAGTATTTT. It specifies CASSLGTSGSWTDTQYF.

The chain joins TRBV11-2 to TRBJ1-2, with 8 nucleotides matching TRBD1. J lost 8 bases, V lost 5 bases, and 7 bases had no gene match. From germline, CDR1 is SGHAT and CDR2 FQNNGV. CDR3 length: 13 amino acids. DNA of the CDR3: TGTGCCAGCAGCATCACAGGGGGGCAGGGCTACACCTTC. It is translated as CASSITGGQGYTF.

The chain joins TRBV13 to TRBJ2-2; D might be TRBD1 (6 bases). This CDR3 comprises 17 residues. V shed 0 bases and J shed 4 bases, with 15 bases lying between them. From germline, CDR1 is PRHDT and CDR2 FYEKMQ (reference sequence). CDR3 loop: CASSLGAAGVFTGELFF. The CDR3 DNA reads as TGTGCCAGCAGCTTAGGAGCGGCAGGGGTTTTCACCGGGGAGCTGTTTTTT.

This chain joins TRBV6-6 and TRBJ2-7; D may be TRBD1 or TRBD2 (5 bases each). V lost 6 bases and J 2 bases, leaving 17 bases between the germline ends. This CDR3 region has 15 residues. Germline CDR1 and CDR2: MNHNY and SVGAGI (reference sequence). The CDR3 region is CASSPVRDGTYEQYF. DNA of the CDR3: TGTGCCAGCAGCCCCGTCCGGGACGGGACCTACGAGCAGTACTTC.

The chain joins TRBV5-1 to TRBJ1-1; D may be TRBD1 (5 bases). The CDR3 is 17 residues long. The V end lost 3 bases, the J end lost 1 base, and 19 bases lay between the germline ends. CDR1 SGHRS and CDR2 YFSETQ come from the germline V gene. Here the CDR3 DNA reads TGCGCCAGCAGCTCGACCCGCCCAGGGAGGGGGAACACTGAAGCTTTCTTT. This codes for CASSSTRPGRGNTEAFF.

The chain carries TRBV9 and TRBJ2-3; D ambiguous. CDR3 length: 16 amino acids. Trimming shortened V by 0 bases and J by 2 bases, and 13 bases separated the two germline ends. Germline loops: CDR1 SGDLS, CDR2 YYNGEE. DNA of the CDR3: TGTGCCAGCAGCGTAGTGTGGTTCTCAAACACAGATACGCAGTATTTT. Its translation is CASSVVWFSNTDTQYF.